A selection of T cell receptor beta chains follows, all from one sample in a study of blood T cells in healthy people across ages. MiXCR, applied by TCRdb to the 5' RACE reads, yields one record per CDR3 protein. The sample consists of 1.5 million to 2 million distinct CDR3 sequences, about two fifths of them appearing once. Sample: blood. These receptors originate from a human donor in good health. The CDR3 runs from the conserved cysteine through the conserved F or W. The D gene is left open where the match is weak. Expanded clones are given a class, and other clones once, few, many or no size at all.

D	size	V	J	CDR3	DNA
NA	few	TRBV3-1	TRBJ2-6	CASSHAGANVLTF	TGTGCCAGCAGCCATGCTGGGGCCAACGTCCTGACTTTC
TRBD1	NA	TRBV10-3	TRBJ2-7	CAIRDGTVGEQYF	TGTGCCATCAGGGACGGGACAGTCGGGGAGCAGTACTTC
NA	many	TRBV7-2	TRBJ2-3	CASSLTVNTDTQYF	TGTGCCAGCAGCTTGACAGTCAACACAGATACGCAGTATTTT
TRBD2	NA	TRBV9	TRBJ2-5	CASSVDAGGPLETQYF	TGTGCCAGCAGCGTAGATGCGGGGGGGCCGCTAGAGACCCAGTACTTC
NA	NA	TRBV12-3/TRBV12-4	TRBJ1-1	CASSFLVEIKAFF	TGTGCCAGCAGTTTTCTGGTCGAGATAAAAGCTTTCTTT
NA	NA	TRBV29-1	TRBJ1-1	CSVLPILSSTGAFF	TGCAGCGTTCTACCTATTCTATCATCTACTGGAGCTTTCTTT
TRBD2	NA	TRBV7-2	TRBJ2-3	CASSLRRGGFDTQYF	TGTGCCAGCAGCTTACGGCGGGGGGGCTTTGATACGCAGTATTTT
NA	few	TRBV29-1	TRBJ1-2	CSVVFSNYGYTF	TGCAGCGTTGTTTTCTCTAACTATGGCTACACCTTC
NA	NA	TRBV7-2	TRBJ1-2	CASSLGGVEGYTF	TGTGCCAGCAGCTTAGGAGGGGTGGAGGGCTACACCTTC
TRBD1	few	TRBV27	TRBJ2-7	CASSLGPRTGEYEQYF	TGTGCCAGCAGTCTAGGGCCTCGGACAGGGGAGTACGAGCAGTACTTC
TRBD1	few	TRBV5-6	TRBJ2-7	CASSIGTVPYEQYF	TGTGCCAGCAGCATCGGGACAGTCCCCTACGAGCAGTACTTC
NA	few	TRBV5-1	TRBJ2-1	CASSSVKNEQFF	TGCGCCAGCAGCTCGGTTAAGAATGAGCAGTTCTTC
TRBD1	NA	TRBV20-1	TRBJ2-7	CSAETGNTYEQYF	TGCAGTGCCGAGACAGGGAATACCTACGAGCAGTACTTC
NA	few	TRBV6-5	TRBJ2-7	CASSYSKGLEQYF	TGTGCCAGCAGTTACTCGAAGGGGCTCGAGCAGTACTTC
NA	NA	TRBV9	TRBJ1-1	CASSAGTPNTEAFF	TGTGCCAGCAGCGCCGGGACACCGAACACTGAAGCTTTCTTT
TRBD1	NA	TRBV5-1	TRBJ2-5	CASSIDRGIKTQYF	TGCGCCAGCAGCATCGACAGGGGGATAAAGACCCAGTACTTC
TRBD1	NA	TRBV5-1	TRBJ2-3	CASSSRTGGYTDTQYF	TGCGCCAGCAGCTCACGGACAGGGGGCTACACAGATACGCAGTATTTT
TRBD1	NA	TRBV18	TRBJ2-5	CASSRGQTQETQYF	TGTGCCAGCTCCCGGGGACAGACACAAGAGACCCAGTACTTC
NA	NA	TRBV29-1	TRBJ2-1	CSVATMDSGYEQFF	TGCAGCGTTGCCACAATGGACAGCGGCTACGAGCAGTTCTTC
NA	few	TRBV7-2	TRBJ2-7	CASSLDWGLSEQYF	TGTGCCAGCAGCTTAGATTGGGGGCTTAGCGAGCAGTACTTC
TRBD1	few	TRBV6-2/TRBV6-3	TRBJ2-7	CASSSPALGQGYYEQYF	TGTGCCAGCAGTTCACCTGCCCTTGGACAGGGCTACTACGAGCAGTACTTC
TRBD1	NA	TRBV6-5	TRBJ1-2	CASSHPTGIKGGYTF	TGTGCCAGCAGCCATCCGACAGGGATTAAAGGCGGCTACACCTTC